The 17 T cell receptor beta chains below come from one sample, sequenced in a study of CD8+ T cells in alopecia areata (dated by TCRdb to 2016 to 2019). Taken with the paper, the label for time point translates to: baseline before oral tofacitinib. The library was made by the immunoSEQ multiplex PCR assay. For TCR sequencing, RNA was extracted from every sample and reverse transcribed into cDNA to serve as template. The table comes from immuneACCESS by way of TCRdb, which keeps in-frame sequences with V and J called. Part of the clones is missing from these tables; in studies checked, under half for an unresolved V gene and the rest for unknown reasons. This sample holds more than 110,000 clones; roughly 64% were observed only once. The top ten clonotypes cover under 7.5% of the sample. Source: CD4+ T cells sorted from blood, taken at week 0. All receptors come from a human donor with alopecia areata.

J is TRBJ1-6 and V is TRBV30, with unresolved D. The CDR3 extends over 14 amino acids. V lost 0 bases and J 8 bases, leaving 11 bases between the germline ends. Per the germline V gene, CDR1 is GTSNPN and CDR2 is SVGIG (reference sequence). This CDR3 reads CAWSVNPSYSPLHF. CDR3 bases: TGTGCCTGGAGTGTCAACCCTTCCTATTCACCCCTCCACTTT.

J is TRBJ1-3 and V is TRBV29-1; D is uncertain. V was pared by 3 bases and J by 6 bases, with 6 bases between. Germline lookup yields CDR1 SQVTM and CDR2 ANQGSEA. The CDR3 spans 11 residues. CDR3 nucleotides: TGCAGCGTTGAGAGGTTAAACACCATATATTTT. It codes for CSVERLNTIYF. Filled out from reference TRBV29-1 and TRBJ1-3, the complete variable domain reads SAVISQKPSRDICQRGTSLTIQCQVDSQVTMMFWYRQQPGQSLTLIATANQGSEATYESGFVIDKFPISRPNLTFSTLTVSNMSPEDSSIYLCSVERLNTIYFGEGSWLTVV.

The chain links TRBV29-1 to TRBJ2-1; TRBD2 matches at 9 bases. The CDR3 has 14 amino acids. Germline V gene sequence: CDR1 SQVTM, CDR2 ANQGSEA. CDR3 loop: CAILLAGGYGEQFF. The CDR3 DNA is TGCGCGATCCTTCTTGCGGGGGGGTATGGTGAGCAGTTCTTC.

The V gene is TRBV5-1, the J gene TRBJ2-5; the D is unclear. Trimming left V 1 base short and J 2 bases short, with 9 bases between. CDR3 length: 14 amino acids. CDR1 and CDR2 from the germline V gene are SGHRS and YFSETQ. The CDR3 sequence: CASSLTGLQETQYF. The CDR3 region has the DNA TGCGCCAGCAGCTTGACCGGGTTACAAGAGACCCAGTACTTC.

The chain carries TRBV29-1 and TRBJ2-3; D gene ambiguous. The CDR3 is 11 amino acids. Looked up from germline, CDR1 is SQVTM and CDR2 is ANQGSEA. The V end was cut by 6 bases, the J end by 1 base, with 5 bases between. In DNA form, the CDR3 reads TGCAGCGTACAGCGCACAGATACGCAGTATTTT. It yields the protein CSVQRTDTQYF.

V gene TRBV6-6 combines with J gene TRBJ2-7; TRBD1 is a possible D gene (6 bases). The V and J ends lost 5 bases and 0 bases respectively, with 17 bases between them. The CDR3 consists of 16 residues. Germline loops: CDR1 MNHNY, CDR2 SVGAGI (reference sequence). CDR3 sequence (DNA): TGTGCCAGCAGTGGCCTGGGGACACGCCTCTCCTACGAGCAGTACTTC. It encodes CASSGLGTRLSYEQYF.

V gene TRBV7-8 combines with J gene TRBJ1-5, with D perhaps TRBD1 (5 bases). CDR1 and CDR2 (germline): SGHVS, FQNEAQ. The V end was cut by 5 bases, the J end by 4 bases, with 9 bases between. There are 13 residues in the CDR3. In DNA form, the CDR3 reads TGTGCCAGCAGCCGGGACTCTAATCAGCCCCAGCATTTT. It encodes CASSRDSNQPQHF.

This chain uses TRBV2 with TRBJ2-1; no firm D call. The CDR3 totals 13 residues. Germline-derived CDR1 and CDR2 are SNHLY and FYNNEI. V lost 7 bases, J lost 3 bases, and 10 bases lay in between. As DNA, the CDR3 is TGTGCCAGCAACGTAGGCCGCTACAATGAGCAGTTCTTC. Translating it yields CASNVGRYNEQFF.

This clone appeared a single time. The chain is built from TRBV5-1 and TRBJ2-7; 7 positions agree with TRBD1. Germline V CDR1 and CDR2: SGHRS, YFSETQ. This CDR3 spans 13 amino acids. V was pared by 4 bases and J by 6 bases, with 7 bases of the junction left unmatched. CDR3 sequence: CASSPDRAAEQYF. CDR3 coding DNA: TGCGCCAGCAGCCCCGACAGGGCGGCCGAGCAGTACTTC. Filled out from reference TRBV5-1 and TRBJ2-7, the complete variable domain reads KAGVTQTPRYLIKTRGQQVTLSCSPISGHRSVSWYQQTPGQGLQFLFEYFSETQRNKGNFPGRFSGRQFSNSRSEMNVSTLELGDSALYLCASSPDRAAEQYFGPGTRLTVT.

This clone was counted a few times. V usage is TRBV5-6 and J usage is TRBJ1-1; TRBD1 aligns across 10 bases. CDR1 is SGHDT, CDR2 YYEEEE, per germline. This CDR3 has 16 amino acids. The V gene end was trimmed by 1 base and the J gene end by 5 bases; junction bases not matched to a gene: 8. CDR3 nucleotide sequence: TGTGCCAGCAGCTTGCTCGGACAGGGGGTTGGTACTGAAGCTTTCTTT. Protein product: CASSLLGQGVGTEAFF.

The genes are TRBV23-1 and TRBJ2-2, with D perhaps matching TRBD1 (5 bases). TRBV23-1 belongs to the ORF category, with a function that is uncertain. V lost 4 bases to trimming and J lost 2 bases, with 8 bases between them. The CDR3 length is 14 residues. The DNA for the CDR3 is TGCGCCAGCAGTCTAGACAGAAACACCGGGGAGCTGTTTTTT. It is translated as CASSLDRNTGELFF.

The chain is built from TRBV19 and TRBJ1-4; D is possibly TRBD1 (5 bases). CDR3 length: 14 amino acids. Germline lookup yields CDR1 LNHDA and CDR2 SQIVND (reference sequence). Trimming stripped 5 bases from V and 10 bases from J, with 17 bases between. CDR3 region: CASSLGSAGGKLFF. CDR3 coding DNA: TGTGCCAGTAGTCTCGGCTCGGCTGGGGGAAAACTGTTTTTT.

The V gene is TRBV2, the J gene TRBJ2-7, with 8 bases matching TRBD2. There are 15 residues in the CDR3. V lost 11 bases and J lost 5; bases outside the gene matches: 17. CDR1 SNHLY and CDR2 FYNNEI come from the germline V gene. Written as DNA, the CDR3 is TGTGCCGCCGGCGCTACTAGCGGTATAGGCCACGAGCAGTACTTC. Amino acid sequence: CAAGATSGIGHEQYF.

This chain uses TRBV29-1 with TRBJ2-1; D is possibly TRBD1 or TRBD2 (7 bases each). Germline V CDR1 and CDR2: SQVTM, ANQGSEA. With 4 bases removed from V and 10 bases from J, the gap between germline ends came to 20 bases. The CDR3 has 14 amino acids. CDR3 protein: CSVVRMGGGGEQFF. Here the CDR3 DNA reads TGCAGCGTTGTCCGCATGGGGGGAGGGGGCGAGCAGTTCTTC.

The chain has TRBV4-3 and TRBJ1-4; no definite D call. The CDR3 runs 13 residues. V shed 0 bases and J shed 8 bases, with 7 bases lying between them. CDR1 is LGHNA, CDR2 YSLEER, per germline. The CDR3 DNA sequence: TGCGCCAGCAGCCAAGACAGATCAGAAAAACTGTTTTTT. Encoded protein: CASSQDRSEKLFF.

V gene TRBV5-1 combines with J gene TRBJ2-3; D unclear. Between the trimmed V and J ends, which lost 4 bases and 2 bases, there was a span of 8 bases. The CDR3 length is 13 residues. Germline CDR1 is SGHRS and CDR2 is YFSETQ. CDR3 coding DNA: TGCGCCAGCAGCAGGCAGATCACAGATACGCAGTATTTT. It translates to CASSRQITDTQYF.

The chain employs TRBV29-1 and TRBJ1-2; TRBD1 matches 11 bases. The trim removed 3 bases at V and 5 bases at J, leaving 8 bases unmatched. The CDR3 covers 15 residues. Germline CDR1 reads SQVTM; CDR2 reads ANQGSEA. In nucleotides, the CDR3 is TGCAGCGTTGAGTCGGGGGACAGGGGGATATATGGCTACACCTTC. As protein: CSVESGDRGIYGYTF.